Included here is one T cell receptor beta chain sequence, with context. The antigen is undetermined. Sequencing used immunoSEQ multiplex PCR; TCRdb keeps in-frame clones, though not all of them. This table holds 80,000 to 100,000 clones, around nine tenths found once. This sample was taken from a study of T cell responses to AZD1222 COVID-19 vaccine. General study results and limits: In a largely white British group with more females than males, clonal diversity was possibly underestimated.

The germline V gene encodes CDR1 SGHDN and CDR2 FVKESK. Trimming shortened V by 4 bases and J by 7 bases, and 16 bases separated the two germline ends. The length of the CDR3 is 15 residues. The material sequenced was peripheral blood, taken on day 0 of AZD1222 vaccination. The TCR sequence derives from an adult in good health. The V gene is TRBV14, the J gene TRBJ1-4; tentatively, D is TRBD1 (6 bases). The CDR3: CASSPGDTLAEKLFF. CDR3 in DNA: TGTGCCAGCAGCCCTGGGGACACCTTGGCTGAAAAACTGTTTTTT.